These 17 T cell receptor beta chains originate from one sample sequenced in a study of technical replicates of blood from a handful of donors. Generated by immunoSEQ multiplex PCR, the TCRdb table keeps only in-frame clones and is missing some. This table holds over 75,000 clones, almost 96% found once. The sample was T cells isolated from PBMCs. Receptors originate from a human donor in good health.

V usage is TRBV10-1 and J usage is TRBJ2-2; 8 bases are a match to TRBD2. Germline trimming cut 5 bases from V and 0 bases from J; bases unmatched to any gene: 2. The length of the CDR3 is 15 residues. Per the germline V gene, CDR1 is WNHNN and CDR2 is SYGVQD (reference sequence). CDR3 sequence (DNA): TGCGCCAGCAGTTTAGCGGGGTCGAACACCGGGGAGCTGTTTTTT. Protein product: CASSLAGSNTGELFF.

This clone is a singleton in its sample. The chain recombines TRBV19 with TRBJ2-1, with D perhaps matching TRBD2 (6 bases). V was shortened by 5 bases and J by 9 bases, with 17 bases between the two germline ends. Germline V gene data show CDR1 as LNHDA and CDR2 as SQIVND (reference sequence). The CDR3 extends over 14 amino acids. The DNA for the CDR3 is TGTGCCAGTAGTCTACCCCAGGTGCGGGGTGAGCAGTTCTTC. This sequence encodes CASSLPQVRGEQFF.

This rearrangement joins TRBV28 to TRBJ2-7; 7 bases agree with TRBD1. CDR3 length: 15 amino acids. The germline CDR1 and CDR2 sequences are MDHEN and SYDVKM. J was trimmed by 4 bases and V by 7 bases; bases with no gene match: 13. The CDR3 is CASKVYRGISYEQYF. The CDR3 DNA reads as TGTGCCAGCAAAGTTTACAGGGGTATCTCTTACGAGCAGTACTTC.

V gene TRBV5-1 combines with J gene TRBJ1-1; TRBD1 matches at 7 bases. Germline V gene sequence: CDR1 SGHRS, CDR2 YFSETQ. The CDR3 consists of 16 residues. After removal of 1 base from V and 9 bases from J, the junction contained 15 bases not matched to a gene. The CDR3 sequence: CASSLSSGTDWCQAFF. DNA of the CDR3: TGCGCCAGCAGCTTGTCCTCCGGGACAGATTGGTGCCAAGCTTTCTTT.

The rearrangement links TRBV30 to TRBJ2-5; tentative D call: TRBD2 (5 bases). In germline, CDR1 is GTSNPN, CDR2 SVGIG (reference sequence). There are 12 residues in the CDR3. Trimming left V 5 bases short and J 4 bases short, with 11 bases between. CDR3 loop: CAWARVGETQYF. CDR3 DNA: TGTGCCTGGGCGAGGGTGGGAGAGACCCAGTACTTC.

The chain recombines TRBV18 with TRBJ1-4; D is ambiguous. Germline V lookup: CDR1 KGHSH, CDR2 LQKENI. The CDR3 spans 14 residues. Trimming pared 3 bases from V and 0 bases from J, leaving 5 bases between. This CDR3 reads CASSPGATNEKLFF. The CDR3 coding sequence is TGTGCCAGCTCACCGGGAGCAACTAATGAAAAACTGTTTTTT. Full variable domain (rest looked up from reference TRBV18 and TRBJ1-4): NAGVMQNPRHLVRRRGQEARLRCSPMKGHSHVYWYRQLPEEGLKFMVYLQKENIIDESGMPKERFSAEFPKEGPSILRIQQVVRGDSAAYFCASSPGATNEKLFFGSGTQLSVL.

This chain connects TRBV6-4 to TRBJ2-2; a weak D match, TRBD2 (5 bases). The CDR3 contains 11 residues. Germline V CDR1 and CDR2: MRHNA, SNTAGT. The V end lost 3 bases, the J end lost 13 bases, and 9 bases lay between the germline ends. The CDR3 nucleotides read TGTGCCAGCAGTGAACGCCGGGGGCTGTTTTTT. This gives the protein CASSERRGLFF.

J is TRBJ1-3 and V is TRBV4-1, with D perhaps TRBD1 (6 bases). V was cut by 1 base and J by 0 bases, with 10 bases left in between. The CDR3 is 16 residues long. Germline values: CDR1 MGHRA, CDR2 YSYEKL. This chain's CDR3 is CASSQVLDSSGNTIYF. Written as DNA, the CDR3 is TGCGCCAGCAGCCAAGTCCTGGACAGCTCTGGAAACACCATATATTTT.

The chain carries TRBV18 and TRBJ2-2, with 9 bases matching TRBD1. V was pared by 3 bases and J by 9 bases, with 2 bases of the junction left unmatched. Germline CDR1 reads KGHSH; CDR2 reads LQKENI. This CDR3 contains 13 residues. CDR3 residues: CASSPDRGWELFF. The CDR3 coding sequence is TGTGCCAGCTCACCGGACAGGGGATGGGAGCTGTTTTTT.

The J gene is TRBJ2-3, the V gene TRBV5-4; 10 bases fit TRBD1. This CDR3 contains 16 residues. The germline CDR1 and CDR2 sequences are SGHNT and YYREEE (reference sequence). J lost 1 base, V lost 0 bases, and 2 bases had no gene match. CDR3 amino acids: CASSLGGQGGTDTQYF. For the CDR3, the DNA is TGTGCCAGCAGCTTGGGCGGACAGGGGGGCACAGATACGCAGTATTTT.

The CDR3 DNA is TGTGCCAGCAGCCCTAGAGGACAGGGTGGATCCAGTGAGCAGTTCTTC. This encodes CASSPRGQGGSSEQFF. The chain recombines TRBV7-9 with TRBJ2-1; 8 nucleotides agree with TRBD1. The CDR3 contains 16 residues. Germline CDR1 and CDR2: SEHNR and FQNEAQ (reference sequence). V shed 5 bases, J shed 9 bases, and the junction held 15 bases outside the gene matches.

This chain connects TRBV2 to TRBJ2-1; 7 positions match TRBD1. Trimming cost V 4 bases and J 3 bases; bases outside gene matches: 3. CDR3 size: 14 residues. The germline gives CDR1 SNHLY, CDR2 FYNNEI. CDR3 bases: TGTGCCAGCAGTGGACAGGGATTCTACAATGAGCAGTTCTTC. It yields the protein CASSGQGFYNEQFF.

CDR3 in amino acids: CASSQDHRGGVDQPQHF. CDR3 nucleotide sequence: TGCGCCAGCAGCCAAGACCACAGGGGTGGGGTGGATCAGCCCCAGCATTTT. This chain links TRBV4-1 with TRBJ1-5, with 7 bases identical to TRBD1. J gave up 5 bases and V 0 bases, and 10 bases lay outside the gene matches. The CDR3 extends over 17 amino acids. Germline values: CDR1 MGHRA, CDR2 YSYEKL.

J is TRBJ2-7 and V is TRBV2, with TRBD2 identical over 8 bases. The CDR3 runs to 15 residues. V was clipped by 5 bases and J by 2 bases; unmatched bases: 8. Germline V gene data show CDR1 as SNHLY and CDR2 as FYNNEI. In DNA form, the CDR3 reads TGTGCCAGCAGTCTACCGGCTAGCGGGCCCTACGAGCAGTACTTC. As protein: CASSLPASGPYEQYF.

DNA of the CDR3: TGCGCCAGCAGCCTCCGGGGACAGCAAGAGACCCAGTACTTC. Encoded protein: CASSLRGQQETQYF. This chain uses TRBV5-1 with TRBJ2-5, with 7 bases matching TRBD1. Per the germline V gene, CDR1 is SGHRS and CDR2 is YFSETQ. J lost 2 bases, V lost 4 bases, and 5 bases had no gene match. This CDR3 is built from 14 residues.

This clone was observed once. The chain joins TRBV5-1 to TRBJ2-1; 7 positions match TRBD2. The V segment lost 0 bases and the J segment 8 bases; nucleotides outside the gene matches: 2. Germline CDR1 reads SGHRS; CDR2 reads YFSETQ. The CDR3 totals 13 residues. CDR3 bases: TGCGCCAGCAGCTTGGGGGCGGGAGATGAGCAGTTCTTC. Residues: CASSLGAGDEQFF.

The chain recombines TRBV2 with TRBJ2-7; 11 bases agree with TRBD2. The V gene's germline CDR1 is SNHLY and CDR2 FYNNEI. Trimming cost V 4 bases and J 4 bases; bases outside gene matches: 6. The CDR3 runs to 15 residues. In DNA form, the CDR3 reads TGTGCCAGCAGTGGACGATGGACTAGCGGGTACGAGCAGTACTTC. It translates to CASSGRWTSGYEQYF. Filled out from reference TRBV2 and TRBJ2-7, the complete variable domain reads EPEVTQTPSHQVTQMGQEVILRCVPISNHLYFYWYRQILGQKVEFLVSFYNNEISEKSEIFDDQFSVERPDGSNFTLKIRSTKLEDSAMYFCASSGRWTSGYEQYFGPGTRLTVT.